This TCR beta chain was identified in a study of shared clonotypes between healthy human individuals. This CDR3 is built from 15 residues. The junction had 8 bases not matched to a gene; V was cut back by 8 bases and J by 2 bases. Germline V gene sequence: CDR1 SNHLY, CDR2 FYNNEI. Healthy adults negative for HIV, lacking recent acute infections or vaccinations, served as donors. Profiling relied on immunoSEQ multiplex PCR, and the TCRdb table lists in-frame clones only, not all of them. The sample lists approximately 2,300,000 clones, about 90% occurring once. The rearrangement uses TRBV2 and TRBJ2-7; 11 bases match TRBD2. Sequencing was carried out using naive CD4+ T cells from PBMCs. Subset described: CD45RA+ positively selected. This receptor was obtained from a man aged 18 to 35 in good health. Some clones in this sample may be carry-over from other donors' samples. The CDR3 sequence is CASAAGTSGPYEQYF. CDR3 coding DNA: TGTGCCAGCGCCGCCGGGACTAGCGGCCCCTACGAGCAGTACTTC.